This record looks at one T cell receptor (beta chain) sequence and its context. Its recognized antigen is unknown. Base qualities are not at hand, and no much larger clone is one base apart. The data were taken from a study of cytomegalovirus exposure and HLA in healthy donors listed by TCRdb under 2017. For context, the study as a whole: According to an earlier analysis of 587 of the donors, about 170 million T cells yielded roughly 110 million unique TCR beta sequences and about 300 Gb of sequence data. Both class I and class II loci were covered by HLA typing, at four-digit resolution. Among roughly 370 genotyped donors of the cohort, an average of 235,054 unique TCR beta nucleotide sequences were sequenced per donor, about a sixth of them non-productive. Rather than using new phenotypic data, the later analysis identified candidate immune exposures from TCR beta sequences and from how often those sequences occurred across donors. The genetic ancestry cluster associated with self-reported Caucasian donors included over 65% of the 398 genotyped donors. All discovery cohort repertoires had been generated using a single sequencing platform. An early release that covered 500 to 800 HLA-typed donors contained about 290 gigabases of sequencing data and tens of millions of unique TCR sequences. A handful of DR-DQ haplotypes were handled as single units for association and clustering because linkage in the cohort was strong. Alongside the repertoire data, information on donor age, sex, ethnicity and CMV serostatus was compiled. In a later genetic analysis, genome-wide SNP genotypes for about three fifths of the 666 donors were used, and that subset was treated as a discovery cohort. Typing coverage varied by locus: 629-630 donors for A, B, C, DRB1 and DQB1; roughly 500 for DQA1; approximately 610 for DPA1; about 450 for DPB1. A separate validation cohort of approximately 120 different subjects was used in addition to the roughly 670-subject first cohort. The study was designed to test whether signatures of past pathogen exposure could be identified by cataloging public T cell receptors. The T cell repertoires of around 730 subjects were profiled by immunosequencing and related to cytomegalovirus serostatus. In a later analysis, previously published TCR beta repertoires from 670 or so donors were re-analyzed and high-resolution HLA genotyping was added so that TCR occurrence patterns could be studied. To predict cytomegalovirus infection status, the study brought together high-throughput TCR immunosequencing, statistical association of individual TCRs with disease status, and machine learning. To decide whether each TCR beta V gene segment behaved as functional or pseudogenic, an earlier analysis of 587 of the donors relied on high-throughput TCR beta sequencing. Study-wide findings and limitations: A later analysis found that HLA-associated TCR beta chains were more clonally expanded and had lower generation probabilities than equally common non-associated chains. Most TCR sequences were seen in very few donors, while some public TCRs were found in many individuals. A later analysis associated about 16,000 TCR beta sequences with specific HLA alleles at a false discovery rate of 0.05. Compared with the roughly 600-donor mean, donors in an Asian-associated ancestry cluster had fewer N-insertions in productive TCRs, according to a later genetic analysis. Because HLA typing was unavailable for some donors at each locus, only the typed subset was used in association tests. According to the authors, the approach could potentially be generalized to other disease states and immunological phenotypes. Several of the top co-occurrence clusters appeared to be linked to parvovirus B19, influenza, CMV and Epstein-Barr virus, according to a later analysis. In this cohort, only TCR beta chains were sequenced, and detectable features were limited by the absence of alpha or paired-chain data. The study gave a list of under 200 TCR beta chains associated with cytomegalovirus. When HLA alleles, especially DR and DQ, strongly co-occurred, TCR associations were difficult to assign to individual alleles. A further reported finding was that TCR beta sequences accurately predicted the HLA-A and HLA-B alleles for most subjects in the first cohort. Presence/absence analyses assumed roughly uniform sequencing depth across donors, an assumption that may not hold. A cluster of highly shared sequence variants was judged likely to be a technical artifact of the sequencing pipeline. Linkage disequilibrium might explain the correlated functional status among segregating V segments, but an unknown experimental factor could not be excluded. Because counts were too low, seventeen rarely observed V segments, including chromosome 9 orphons, were excluded from the earlier analysis of around 640 of the donors. The only immune exposure information available for the cohort was CMV serostatus. A later genetic analysis associated a missense DCLRE1C variant with V-gene and J-gene trimming of TCR beta chains, and an independent cohort replicated the association. The classifier was reported to diagnose cytomegalovirus status with high specificity and sensitivity in both the original cohort and the validation cohort. In vitro tests confirmed that a few of the cytomegalovirus-associated TCR beta chains recognize cytomegalovirus antigens. Some IMGT-functional V segments, including TRBV6-2 and TRBV6-3, could not be told apart with the 87-base-pair reads, so those segments were excluded. Broadly in line with IMGT annotations, most TCR beta V segments showed up in productive rearrangements about 87% or about 30% of the time in an earlier analysis of around 600 of the donors. According to a later analysis, most CMV-associated TCR beta chains appeared to be HLA-restricted, and the HLA associations seemed to be driven largely by CMV exposure. In a later analysis, the rate of TCR association differed among HLA loci, with DRB1 alleles having the most associated TCRs and HLA-C alleles having the fewest.

The library was made by the immunoSEQ multiplex PCR assay. The multiplex PCR relied on a mix of 60 forward primers for TCR Vbeta segments and 13 reverse primers for TCR Jbeta segments. A multiplex PCR assay on genomic DNA amplified the CDR3 region of rearranged TCR beta genes. On the Illumina HiSeq System, the amplified TCR beta libraries were sequenced as 87-base-pair reads. The study's processing was this. In a later analysis, some 80 million unique TCR beta chains were counted across the 500 to 850 repertoires, and around 10 million of these chains were shared by at least two donors. Raw reads were error-corrected and collapsed into unique sequences with a nearest-neighbor algorithm that merged closely related sequences to remove PCR and sequencing errors. V, D and J gene segments were assigned by aligning CDR3 sequences to IMGT reference sequences. For a sequence to be retained, at least a six-nucleotide match to both a V gene segment and a J gene segment was required. Rearrangements were called productive when the CDR3 lacked stop codons and stayed in frame with V and J; all others were non-productive. Following IMGT convention, CDR3 was defined as the stretch from the second conserved V-encoded cysteine up to the conserved J-encoded phenylalanine. The earlier analysis of about 500 of the donors excluded sequences that lacked an unambiguous match to a single V gene segment. An earlier analysis of 587 of the donors called V segments functional above 56.7% productive rearrangements and segregating when the between-donor standard deviation exceeded 5%. A statistical classification framework was built to diagnose cytomegalovirus status from the catalog of TCR beta chain sequences. A later analysis assigned V and J genes by comparing TCR nucleotide sequences with IMGT/GENE-DB human TR gene sequences. In a later analysis, CDR3 sequences and most-parsimonious VDJ recombination scenarios were assigned using the TCRdist pipeline. In a later analysis, every TCR beta chain was defined by the combination of its CDR3 amino acid sequence and its V-gene family, and reads without a unique V-gene family were dropped. A later analysis removed 500 to 650 highly shared, low-generation-probability nucleotide sequences to deal with suspected cross-contamination and a sequencing artifact. For each public chain, a later analysis derived a clonal expansion index from normalized ranks of inferred template counts within each repertoire. Generation probabilities in a later analysis came from a VDJ recombination model fitted to out-of-frame rearrangements, and those results were checked against IGoR. A later analysis scored TCR-TCR, TCR-HLA and TCR-CMV co-occurrence with hypergeometric tests, applying a repertoire-size bias correction to TCR pairs. In a later analysis, false discovery rates were estimated by permuting HLA or CMV assignments 20 times. In a later analysis, co-occurring TCRs were grouped with DBSCAN, and TCRdist sequence similarity was added when clustering was performed within HLA-allele-positive subsets. Repertoires with fewer than 30,000 or more than 120,000 public chains were left out of co-occurrence clustering, as were roughly five repertoires with anomalous nucleotide sharing. This immuneACCESS table, as held by TCRdb, lists in-frame sequences with V and J called but not all clones. Of the missing ones, under half trace to an unresolved V gene in checked studies; the others have no known cause. V, J and clone size reflect that table, while D and trimming were determined from the DNA. For this sample there are 70,000 to 90,000 clones; around three quarters appear just once. The top ten clonotypes cover 12% of the sample.

The cohort comprised some 680 healthy bone marrow donors. Cohort members were all nominally healthy when sampled, although unrecorded immune exposures were likely present. The donor was CMV seropositive and was included in the group of 300 or so seropositive cohort members. A peripheral blood sample was collected from each donor, and TCR beta sequencing was performed on peripheral blood mononuclear cells. Genomic DNA was extracted from the blood cell samples with the Qiagen DNeasy Blood Extraction Kit. CDR1 and CDR2, looked up from the germline V gene, are MNHEY and SVGAGI. Spanning cysteine to phenylalanine, the CDR3 consists of 12 amino acids. Here the CDR3 DNA is all that survives: 36 bases in frame from base 1. Trimming costs V 8 bases and J 6 bases, and their ends lie 11 bases apart.

Material: PBMCs. Recombination joined TRBV6-5 with TRBJ1-5, with the D segment identity uncertain. The TCR sequence derives from a male donor in good health and CMV-seropositive. The nucleotide sequence reads TGTGCCAGCGGACCTGCGGGTCAGCCCCAGCATTTT. It translates to CASGPAGQPQHF.